One sample yielded the 6 T cell receptor beta chains listed below, sequenced in a study of blood T cell repertoires in COVID-19. Method: immunoSEQ multiplex PCR; TCRdb's copy keeps in-frame clones and lacks some. The table has fewer than 250,000 clones, around 85% seen once. What was sequenced was peripheral blood. Every receptor here comes from a man aged 40-49 years with acute or convalescent COVID-19.

This sequence joins TRBV28 and TRBJ1-5, with 7 bases aligning to TRBD1. The CDR3 has 16 residues. The J segment lost 6 bases and the V segment lost 4 bases, leaving 12 bases of the junction unmatched. The germline gives CDR1 MDHEN, CDR2 SYDVKM. The CDR3 loop reads CASSSYRGSTGQPQHF. The CDR3 region has the DNA TGTGCCAGCAGTTCCTACAGGGGCTCAACGGGTCAGCCCCAGCATTTT.

This clone was counted a few times. CDR3 sequence: CSVGLGDTGELFF. CDR3 DNA: TGCAGCGTTGGTCTAGGGGACACCGGGGAGCTGTTTTTT. The chain combines TRBV29-1 with TRBJ2-2; a weak D match, TRBD1 (5 bases). CDR1 is SQVTM, CDR2 ANQGSEA, per germline. The CDR3 runs 13 residues. V was clipped by 4 bases and J by 3 bases, with 9 bases between them.

The rearrangement joins TRBV19 to TRBJ2-1; 11 bases align to TRBD1. Germline V gene lookup returns CDR1 LNHDA and CDR2 SQIVND (reference sequence). This CDR3 region has 16 residues. Trimming removed 5 bases from V and 6 bases from J; junction bases left unmatched: 9. Written as DNA, the CDR3 is TGTGCCAGTAGTCTCAAGTCCGGGACAGGGGGCAATGAGCAGTTCTTC. As protein: CASSLKSGTGGNEQFF.

This chain uses TRBV14 with TRBJ1-2; D possibly corresponds to TRBD1 (6 bases). Germline loops: CDR1 SGHDN, CDR2 FVKESK. The CDR3 has 15 amino acids. The V gene lost 0 bases and the J gene lost 5 bases, with 13 bases spanning the gap. CDR3 coding DNA: TGTGCCAGCAGCCAAGATACGGACAGCTCTTATGGCTACACCTTC. Translating it yields CASSQDTDSSYGYTF.

This sequence joins TRBV7-8 and TRBJ2-4, with 10 bases matching TRBD2. V was clipped by 1 base and J by 7 bases; unmatched bases: 10. Per germline, CDR1 SGHVS and CDR2 FQNEAQ. This CDR3 contains 17 residues. CDR3 sequence reads: CASSLVASGGRPNIQYF. The CDR3 nucleotides read TGTGCCAGCAGCTTAGTGGCTAGCGGGGGCCGACCCAACATTCAGTACTTC.

This clone was detected once. Other nucleotide sequences in the sample specify the same CDR3. The chain joins TRBV5-1 to TRBJ2-1, with 7 nucleotides matching TRBD2. This CDR3 region has 15 residues. From germline, CDR1 is SGHRS and CDR2 YFSETQ. The trim removed 2 bases at V and 2 bases at J, leaving 4 bases unmatched. CDR3 in amino acids: CASSFSGGAYNEQFF. CDR3 bases: TGCGCCAGCAGCTTTAGTGGGGGGGCCTACAATGAGCAGTTCTTC.